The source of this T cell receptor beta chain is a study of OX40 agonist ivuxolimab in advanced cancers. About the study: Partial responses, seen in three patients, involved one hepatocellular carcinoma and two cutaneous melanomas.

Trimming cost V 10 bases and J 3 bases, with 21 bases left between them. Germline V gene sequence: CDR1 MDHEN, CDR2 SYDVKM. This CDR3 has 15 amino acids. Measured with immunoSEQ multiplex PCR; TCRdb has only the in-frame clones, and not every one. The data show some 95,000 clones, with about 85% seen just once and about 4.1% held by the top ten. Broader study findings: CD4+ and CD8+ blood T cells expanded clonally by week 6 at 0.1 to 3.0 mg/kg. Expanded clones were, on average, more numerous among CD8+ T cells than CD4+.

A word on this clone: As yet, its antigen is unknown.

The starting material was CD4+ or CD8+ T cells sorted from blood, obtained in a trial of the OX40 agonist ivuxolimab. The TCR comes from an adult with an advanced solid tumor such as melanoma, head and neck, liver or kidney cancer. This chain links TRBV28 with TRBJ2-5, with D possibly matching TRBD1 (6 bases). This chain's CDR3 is CATTGTPSVKETQYF. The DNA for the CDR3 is TGTGCCACTACAGGGACACCGTCCGTCAAAGAGACCCAGTACTTC. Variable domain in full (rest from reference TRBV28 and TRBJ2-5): DVKVTQSSRYLVKRTGEKVFLECVQDMDHENMFWYRQDPGLGLRLIYFSYDVKMKEKGDIPEGYSVSREKKERFSLILESASTNQTSMYLCATTGTPSVKETQYFGPGTRLLVL.